This T cell receptor (beta chain) comes out of a study of a mutant IDH1 vaccine in newly diagnosed glioma. On the study more broadly: The first vaccination came 4-6 weeks after radiotherapy alone, or with temozolomide cycles. Study results and caveats: Pseudoprogression apparently lacked any relation to changes in top peripheral T cell clonotypes.

About this clone: Its matching antigen is unknown.

The time point is: week 5, during vaccination. Topical imiquimod accompanied each vaccine dose, which consisted of 300 ug of mutant IDH1 20-mer peptide. Trimming took off 2 bases at V and 7 bases at J, with 13 bases between the two ends. Germline CDR1 reads SGHRS; CDR2 reads YFSETQ. This CDR3 has 14 residues. Libraries were prepared by immunoSEQ multiplex PCR; TCRdb keeps only in-frame clonotypes and omits some of them. The table shows some 42,000 clones, with approximately 85% occurring only once. The specimen comprised PBMCs, sampled from a glioma patient whose treatment included an IDH1 peptide vaccine. The sequence came from a man in his forties with glioma. The genes are TRBV5-1 and TRBJ2-1, with a weak D call TRBD1 (5 bases). The chain's CDR3 is CASSLQVNQNEQFF. The DNA of the CDR3 is TGCGCCAGCAGCTTACAGGTTAACCAGAATGAGCAGTTCTTC.